These 23 T cell receptor beta chains were sequenced from one sample in a study of regulatory T cells in long-lasting Graves disease (dated by TCRdb to 2020 to 2022). The time point tag for this specimen amounts to: newly diagnosed GD, antithyroid drugs for less than 3 months. For both TCR sequencing and RNA sequencing, RNA was extracted from PBMCs in TRIzol. Libraries were built with multiplex PCR. The instrument was an Illumina HiSeq 4000. To build TCR beta libraries, CDR3 regions were amplified by Arm-PCR using iRepertoire HTBI primers. Starting from the raw public reads, TCRdb applied fastp trimming at Q25, assembled clones with MiXCR and retained in-frame beta chains. Rows with a matching CDR3 protein are joined into one entry that keeps the most common DNA and genes. For this sample there are some 500,000 distinct CDR3 sequences; less than 15% appear just once. The leading ten clones occupy about 10% of the sample.

A further study also used this sample, focusing on T cells in Graves' hyperthyroidism and ophthalmopathy.

Here the sequenced sample was peripheral blood mononuclear cells (PBMCs), taken at new diagnosis, from a patient treated with antithyroid drugs. The receptors were sampled from a man aged 30 to 45 with Graves disease. Donor details come from another sample of the same person, matched by shared clones.

This clonotype was counted only a few times. This rearrangement joins TRBV6-2 or TRBV6-3 to TRBJ2-7; D not resolved. The CDR3 runs to 14 residues. Germline V CDR1 and CDR2: MNHEY, SVGEGT. V dropped 7 bases and J dropped 2 bases, with 15 bases sitting between them. The CDR3 DNA reads TGTGCCAGCATTGCTAATCTGGGGACCTACGAGCAGTACTTC. Translated, it gives CASIANLGTYEQYF.

About this clonotype: With a much larger clone just one base away, this may be a read error. The gene calls are TRBV6-1 and TRBJ2-7; TRBD1 agrees at 9 bases. This CDR3 has 12 amino acids. Germline V gene sequence: CDR1 MNHNS, CDR2 SASEGT. The CDR3, as DNA: TGTGCCAGTGGGGACAGGGACTACGGGCAGTACTTC. It specifies CASGDRDYGQYF.

The rearrangement uses TRBV5-1 and TRBJ1-1; a weak D match, TRBD1 (5 bases). V was pared by 10 bases and J by 0 bases, with 16 bases between. The CDR3 spans 14 residues. Germline lookup yields CDR1 SGHRS and CDR2 YFSETQ. CDR3 protein: CAGKRQTMNTEAFF. CDR3 DNA: TGCGCCGGCAAGCGACAGACCATGAACACTGAAGCTTTCTTT.

At least ten counts were recorded for this clonotype. V and J are TRBV4-1 and TRBJ2-3; 15 bases align to TRBD2. Germline V gene lookup returns CDR1 MGHRA and CDR2 YSYEKL. V was clipped by 4 bases and J by 5 bases; unmatched bases: 4. CDR3 length: 16 residues. CDR3 sequence reads: CASSLTGLAGGDTQYF. Written as DNA, the CDR3 is TGCGCCAGCAGCCTAACGGGACTAGCGGGAGGAGATACGCAGTATTTT.

The chain joins TRBV6-2 or TRBV6-3 to TRBJ2-5; 7 bases fit TRBD1. This CDR3 spans 15 amino acids. Germline V gene lookup returns CDR1 MNHEY and CDR2 SVGEGT. J lost 1 base, V lost 8 bases, and 10 bases had no gene match. CDR3 nucleotides: TGTGCCAGCCTCCGAGAGGGGGCACCCCAAGAGACCCAGTACTTC. Translation: CASLREGAPQETQYF.

The sample holds many counts of this clonotype. The chain has TRBV11-2 and TRBJ1-2, with a possible D match to TRBD1 (6 bases). There are 14 residues in the CDR3. V was cut by 1 base and J by 3 bases, with 9 bases left in between. Germline CDR1 reads SGHAT; CDR2 reads FQNNGV. The CDR3: CASSLVSGDYGYTF. DNA for the CDR3: TGTGCCAGCAGCTTAGTATCAGGGGACTATGGCTACACCTTC.

This clonotype was observed at least ten times. The V gene is TRBV29-1, the J gene TRBJ1-1; tentative D call: TRBD1 (5 bases). Trimming left V 8 bases short and J 1 base short, with 11 bases between. This CDR3 region has 12 residues. Germline values: CDR1 SQVTM, CDR2 ANQGSEA. The CDR3 spells CSIGTGNTEAFF. The CDR3, as DNA: TGCAGCATCGGGACGGGGAACACTGAAGCTTTCTTT.

The rearrangement uses TRBV20-1 and TRBJ1-5; D is perhaps TRBD1 (5 bases). CDR3 length: 14 residues. The germline gives CDR1 DFQATT, CDR2 SNEGSKA (reference sequence). The germline V and J ends were trimmed by 6 bases and 2 bases, with 14 bases remaining between them. CDR3 nucleotide sequence: TGCAGTGCGGTTATACCGGGACGCAATCAGCCCCAGCATTTT. Protein: CSAVIPGRNQPQHF.

This clonotype has at least ten counts. The chain is built from TRBV20-1 and TRBJ1-1; D unresolved. The CDR3 runs to 12 residues. The V end lost 8 bases, the J end lost 4 bases, and 14 bases lay between the germline ends. From germline, CDR1 is DFQATT and CDR2 SNEGSKA (reference sequence). As DNA, the CDR3 is TGCAGTTCAATGGACGGGAGCACTGAAGCTTTCTTT. It specifies CSSMDGSTEAFF.

This clonotype was picked up many times. V usage is TRBV20-1 and J usage is TRBJ2-2; D is undetermined. The germline V gene has CDR1 DFQATT and CDR2 SNEGSKA (reference sequence). There are 14 residues in the CDR3. V shed 1 base and J shed 1 base, with 7 bases lying between them. The CDR3 DNA follows: TGCAGTGCTAGAGCCATGGGGAACACCGGGGAGCTGTTTTTT. It codes for CSARAMGNTGELFF.

This clonotype was found a few times. This sequence joins TRBV29-1 and TRBJ1-1; D gene ambiguous. Trimming cost V 7 bases and J 1 base, with 16 bases left between them. Germline V gene sequence: CDR1 SQVTM, CDR2 ANQGSEA. This CDR3 region has 14 residues. The CDR3 protein is CSAEEGVGNTEAFF. Here the CDR3 DNA reads TGCAGCGCCGAGGAGGGAGTGGGGAACACTGAAGCTTTCTTT.

This clonotype was counted ten times or more. The chain joins TRBV6-5 to TRBJ2-7; weak D call: TRBD2 (5 bases). The CDR3 runs to 16 residues. V lost 2 bases, J lost 2 bases, and 16 bases lay in between. Germline CDR1 MNHEY, CDR2 SVGAGI. The CDR3 region is CASSYGSGPHPYEQYF. For the CDR3, the DNA is TGTGCCAGCAGTTACGGGAGCGGCCCTCACCCCTACGAGCAGTACTTC.

This clonotype came up many times. J is TRBJ1-5 and V is TRBV10-3; no clear D gene. V shed 3 bases and J shed 0 bases, with 12 bases lying between them. CDR3 size: 16 residues. CDR1 is ENHRY, CDR2 SYGVKD, per germline. CDR3 sequence (DNA): TGTGCCATCAGTGAAGAGTTCACAGTTAGCAATCAGCCCCAGCATTTT. Translated, it gives CAISEEFTVSNQPQHF.

This clonotype was counted many times. The V and J genes are TRBV12-3 or TRBV12-4 and TRBJ2-1; 7 bases align to TRBD2. V was clipped by 5 bases and J by 8 bases; unmatched bases: 18. This CDR3 is 17 amino acids long. The CDR3 is CASSPFVLAASGDEQFF. The CDR3 coding sequence is TGTGCCAGCAGTCCTTTCGTCCTAGCGGCGAGCGGGGATGAGCAGTTCTTC.

V usage is TRBV7-6 and J usage is TRBJ2-2, with D possibly being TRBD2 (6 bases). Trimming stripped 0 bases from V and 6 bases from J, with 11 bases between. The CDR3 totals 15 residues. Germline CDR1 and CDR2: SGHVS and FNYEAQ. This CDR3 is CASSLAGGWPGELFF. DNA of the CDR3: TGTGCCAGCAGCTTAGCCGGGGGTTGGCCCGGGGAGCTGTTTTTT.

This clonotype was detected many times. DNA of the CDR3: TGCAGTGCTAGAGATAGACTAGCGGGAGGCGATGAGCAGTTCTTC. Amino acids: CSARDRLAGGDEQFF. This chain joins TRBV20-1 and TRBJ2-1; 13 nucleotides agree with TRBD2. V was clipped by 0 bases and J by 8 bases; unmatched bases: 4. Germline lookup yields CDR1 DFQATT and CDR2 SNEGSKA (reference sequence). The CDR3 is made up of 15 amino acids.

J is TRBJ1-3 and V is TRBV11-2; D is ambiguous. Deletions cut 5 bases from V and 0 bases from J, with 17 bases between. The V gene's germline CDR1 is SGHAT and CDR2 FQNNGV. CDR3 size: 17 residues. CDR3 bases: TGTGCCAGCAGCCGAGGTACCCCGGCCAACTCTGGAAACACCATATATTTT. Its protein product is CASSRGTPANSGNTIYF.

This clonotype showed up just a few times. The V gene is TRBV18, the J gene TRBJ1-2; D is perhaps TRBD1 (5 bases). Germline CDR1 reads KGHSH; CDR2 reads LQKENI. V dropped 3 bases and J dropped 4 bases, with 15 bases sitting between them. The CDR3 is 15 residues long. The CDR3 region is CASSPRTRSGYGYTF. CDR3 in DNA: TGTGCCAGCTCACCCCGGACACGGTCGGGCTATGGCTACACCTTC.

This clonotype has a count of ten or more. The V and J genes are TRBV7-2 and TRBJ2-3; 9 nucleotides agree with TRBD2. Trimming cost V 2 bases and J 5 bases; bases outside gene matches: 5. Germline V lookup: CDR1 SGHTA, CDR2 FQGNSA. This CDR3 has 15 amino acids. In DNA form, the CDR3 reads TGTGCCAGCAGCTTATTAGGCGGGAGGGGAGATACGCAGTATTTT. The encoded protein is CASSLLGGRGDTQYF.

This clonotype was seen a few times. The chain is built from TRBV20-1 and TRBJ1-2; TRBD1 agrees at 7 bases. This CDR3 is built from 14 residues. The V segment lost 5 bases and the J segment 3 bases; nucleotides outside the gene matches: 9. Germline V gene data show CDR1 as DFQATT and CDR2 as SNEGSKA (reference sequence). The chain's CDR3 is CSADETGTHYGYTF. The CDR3 DNA follows: TGCAGTGCTGACGAGACAGGGACCCACTATGGCTACACCTTC.

This clonotype was found many times. J is TRBJ2-1 and V is TRBV11-1; 7 nucleotides line up with TRBD2. Unmatched junction bases numbered 6, after V lost 2 bases and J lost 5 bases. This CDR3 has 15 residues. Germline CDR1 SGHAT, CDR2 FQDESV (reference sequence). CDR3 sequence reads: CASSLRLAVNNEQFF. DNA for the CDR3: TGTGCCAGCAGCTTACGGCTAGCGGTCAACAATGAGCAGTTCTTC.

The chain employs TRBV10-1 and TRBJ2-1, with 12 bases matching TRBD2. Germline V gene data show CDR1 as WNHNN and CDR2 as SYGVQD (reference sequence). The CDR3 loop spans 15 amino acids. The V segment lost 3 bases and the J segment 10 bases; nucleotides outside the gene matches: 7. The CDR3 is CASSESSGRGREQFF. The DNA for the CDR3 is TGCGCCAGCAGTGAATCTAGCGGGAGGGGGAGAGAGCAGTTCTTC.

This clonotype was seen many times. The rearrangement links TRBV20-1 to TRBJ2-1; D gene ambiguous. Per the germline V gene, CDR1 is DFQATT and CDR2 is SNEGSKA (reference sequence). The V and J ends lost 3 bases and 0 bases respectively, with 9 bases between them. CDR3 length: 14 amino acids. The DNA of the CDR3 is TGCAGTGCTAGCGGTGGAGACTCCTACAATGAGCAGTTCTTC. Translating gives CSASGGDSYNEQFF.